Below are 16 T cell receptor beta chains sequenced from a single sample in a study of identifying expanded T cells in peripheral blood. This table comes from immunoSEQ multiplex PCR, and its TCRdb copy is limited to in-frame clones, with some not included. Here the sample spans tens of thousands of clones, 70% to 90% being singletons. Specimen: blood. These TCRs come from a person aged 18-70 years in good health.

The chain uses TRBV27 and TRBJ1-6; 7 nucleotides line up with TRBD1. V lost 6 bases, J lost 2 bases, and 4 bases stayed unmatched. The CDR3 loop spans 15 amino acids. CDR1 and CDR2 (germline): MNHEY, SMNVEV (reference sequence). CDR3 in amino acids: CASRLQGAYNSPLHF. CDR3 nucleotides: TGTGCCAGCAGGTTGCAGGGGGCCTATAATTCACCCCTCCACTTT.

CDR3 in amino acids: CATTFGGTGQETQYF. The CDR3 bases are TGTGCCACAACCTTTGGCGGGACGGGACAAGAGACCCAGTACTTC. The chain recombines TRBV5-4 with TRBJ2-5; TRBD2 might be the D (6 bases). The CDR3 is 15 residues long. The V gene lost 9 bases and the J gene lost 2 bases, with 20 bases spanning the gap. Germline V gives CDR1 SGHNT, CDR2 YYREEE (reference sequence).

The chain is built from TRBV7-2 and TRBJ1-2, with D maybe TRBD1 (5 bases). This CDR3 contains 17 residues. V was trimmed by 3 bases and J by 2 bases, leaving 19 bases between them. In germline, CDR1 is SGHTA, CDR2 FQGNSA. The CDR3 region has the DNA TGTGCCAGCAGCTTCACGACAGACAGCGGTCGGAACTATGGCTACACCTTC. This encodes CASSFTTDSGRNYGYTF.

This clone was seen more than once but under ten times. The CDR3 loop reads CASSQTEKLFF. DNA of the CDR3: TGTGCCAGCAGCCAAACCGAAAAACTGTTTTTT. The rearrangement uses TRBV11-3 and TRBJ1-4; D is undetermined. The CDR3 is made up of 11 amino acids. Deletions cut 5 bases from V and 8 bases from J, with 6 bases between. CDR1 and CDR2 (germline): SGHNT, YENEEA.

The genes are TRBV21-1 and TRBJ2-5; the table's D call, TRBD1, was not checked against the DNA. TRBV21-1 corresponds to a pseudogene. This CDR3 is 14 amino acids long. CDR3 residues: CASSSLGQQETQYF. In DNA form, the CDR3 reads TGTGCCAGCAGCTCCCTGGGACAGCAAGAGACCCAGTACTTC.

The CDR3 loop is CASSTRAGLSYEQFF. As DNA, the CDR3 is TGTGCCAGCAGCACGCGCGCCGGGCTATCCTATGAGCAGTTCTTC. V and J are TRBV13 and TRBJ2-1; D is unclear. V was pared by 5 bases and J by 8 bases, with 19 bases between. From germline, CDR1 is PRHDT and CDR2 FYEKMQ (reference sequence). The CDR3 loop spans 15 amino acids.

This clone was counted only a few times. V usage is TRBV19 and J usage is TRBJ1-2; D might be TRBD1 (6 bases). This CDR3 contains 15 residues. Trimming took 5 bases from V and 4 from J, leaving 17 bases between them. Germline V lookup: CDR1 LNHDA, CDR2 SQIVND (reference sequence). Here the CDR3 DNA reads TGTGCCAGTAGTTTACCACAGGGCCTCCCCTATGGCTACACCTTC. Protein product: CASSLPQGLPYGYTF.

The chain is built from TRBV7-9 and TRBJ1-5; 9 positions match TRBD1. CDR3 size: 16 residues. V trimming: 5 bases; J trimming: 7 bases; junction bases outside the gene matches: 12. Per the germline V gene, CDR1 is SEHNR and CDR2 is FQNEAQ (reference sequence). The CDR3 protein is CASSPIRDRERQPQHF. CDR3 in DNA: TGTGCCAGCAGCCCGATCCGGGACAGGGAGAGGCAGCCCCAGCATTTT.

The V call is TRBV4-1, the J call TRBJ2-3, with 7 bases aligning to TRBD2. Trimming took 1 base from V and 2 from J; bases not matched to a gene: 9. Looked up from germline, CDR1 is MGHRA and CDR2 is YSYEKL. This CDR3 comprises 17 residues. CDR3 loop: CASSQGRGEKNTDTQYF. CDR3 nucleotide sequence: TGCGCCAGCAGCCAAGGTCGGGGGGAAAAGAACACAGATACGCAGTATTTT.

The V and J genes are TRBV4-3 and TRBJ1-2; no reliable D call. V was clipped by 0 bases and J by 7 bases, with 15 bases between them. The CDR3 has 15 amino acids. Germline assignment: CDR1 LGHNA and CDR2 YSLEER. The CDR3 DNA follows: TGCGCCAGCAGCCAAGAATTCGAGGGTCTGAGTGGCTACACCTTC. Protein: CASSQEFEGLSGYTF.

The gene calls are TRBV29-1 and TRBJ1-2, with D perhaps matching TRBD1 (5 bases). V was pared by 6 bases and J by 7 bases, with 15 bases between. This CDR3 has 12 residues. The germline CDR1 and CDR2 sequences are SQVTM and ANQGSEA. The CDR3 here is CSVPTETGGYTF. The CDR3 DNA is TGCAGCGTCCCGACAGAAACGGGTGGCTACACCTTC.

The V and J genes are TRBV30 and TRBJ2-4; 7 positions match TRBD1. CDR1 is GTSNPN and CDR2 is SVGIG in the germline V gene (reference sequence). With 2 bases clipped from V and 5 bases from J, the junction kept 3 bases outside the gene matches. This CDR3 spans 13 amino acids. The CDR3, as DNA: TGTGCCTGGAGTCGACAGGGCCAAAACATTCAGTACTTC. Translated, it gives CAWSRQGQNIQYF.

This chain connects TRBV11-2 to TRBJ2-7; D call uncertain. The CDR3 is 16 amino acids. V shed 1 base and J shed 4 bases, with 17 bases lying between them. Germline CDR1 SGHAT, CDR2 FQNNGV. Written as DNA, the CDR3 is TGTGCCAGCAGCTTAGTCCACACCGCGAGTCTTTACGAGCAGTACTTC. It translates to CASSLVHTASLYEQYF. The variable domain in full, completed from reference TRBV11-2 and TRBJ2-7, reads EAGVAQSPRYKIIEKRQSVAFWCNPISGHATLYWYQQILGQGPKLLIQFQNNGVVDDSQLPKDRFSAERLKGVDSTLKIQPAKLEDSAVYLCASSLVHTASLYEQYFGPGTRLTVT.

This chain links TRBV9 with TRBJ2-3; D may be TRBD1 (5 bases). CDR1 and CDR2 from the germline V gene are SGDLS and YYNGEE. V gave up 0 bases and J gave up 2 bases, with 10 bases separating them. The CDR3 has 15 residues. The CDR3 DNA follows: TGTGCCAGCAGCGTAGCAACAGGAACCACAGATACGCAGTATTTT. Amino acid sequence: CASSVATGTTDTQYF.

This chain connects TRBV9 to TRBJ2-1; 10 bases match TRBD2. The ends lost 4 bases at V and 8 bases at J; junction bases unmatched: 15. This CDR3 is 17 amino acids long. Germline CDR1 is SGDLS and CDR2 is YYNGEE. The CDR3, as DNA: TGTGCCAGCAGCCGTTGGGAGCGGGGGGGCCCAGGCGATGAGCAGTTCTTC. As protein: CASSRWERGGPGDEQFF.

The chain is built from TRBV21-1 and TRBJ1-1; the table gives TRBD1 as D, unverified against the DNA. TRBV21-1 is an annotated pseudogene. The CDR3 length is 16 residues. The CDR3 coding sequence is TGTGCCAGCAGCAAGAAAGACAGGGGGCAAGTCACTGAAGCTTTCTTT. This encodes CASSKKDRGQVTEAFF.